Listed here are 29 T cell receptor beta chains from one sample, sequenced in a study of OX40 agonist ivuxolimab in advanced cancers. TCRdb keeps only in-frame clones here, not all; method: immunoSEQ multiplex PCR. The profile covers more than 70,000 clones, with 89% appearing a single time and 10% taken by the ten largest. This specimen consisted of CD4+ or CD8+ T cells sorted from blood, obtained in a trial of the OX40 agonist ivuxolimab. All receptors derive from an adult with an advanced solid tumor such as melanoma, head and neck, liver or kidney cancer.

This chain links TRBV5-1 with TRBJ2-7; 7 nucleotides agree with TRBD1. The CDR3 is made up of 15 amino acids. Unmatched junction bases numbered 13, after V lost 4 bases and J lost 6 bases. The germline V gene encodes CDR1 SGHRS and CDR2 YFSETQ. In DNA, the CDR3 is TGCGCCAGCAGCATCACGACAGGGAAGATCGGCGAGCAGTACTTC. Translating gives CASSITTGKIGEQYF.

V gene TRBV28 combines with J gene TRBJ2-7; 7 bases are a match to TRBD1. The CDR3 contains 15 residues. J was trimmed by 4 bases and V by 3 bases; bases with no gene match: 9. Per the germline V gene, CDR1 is MDHEN and CDR2 is SYDVKM. The CDR3 loop is CASSFRPGQNYEQYF. The CDR3, as DNA: TGTGCCAGCAGTTTTCGTCCGGGACAGAATTACGAGCAGTACTTC.

This clone was detected only once. This chain joins TRBV18 and TRBJ2-2; D ambiguous. Deletions cut 0 bases from V and 2 bases from J, with 7 bases between. CDR3 size: 15 residues. Germline V gene data show CDR1 as KGHSH and CDR2 as LQKENI. Here the CDR3 DNA reads TGTGCCAGCTCACCACCTAGTCTAAACACCGGGGAGCTGTTTTTT. This codes for CASSPPSLNTGELFF.

The chain carries TRBV7-2 and TRBJ2-3; 8 nucleotides match TRBD2. V lost 6 bases, J lost 4 bases, and 9 bases stayed unmatched. This CDR3 spans 15 amino acids. Germline V CDR1 and CDR2: SGHTA, FQGNSA. CDR3 sequence reads: CASRSPGGASDTQYF. CDR3 bases: TGTGCCAGCAGATCTCCCGGGGGGGCTTCAGATACGCAGTATTTT. The full variable domain, completed using reference TRBV7-2 and TRBJ2-3, is GAGVSQSPSNKVTEKGKDVELRCDPISGHTALYWYRQSLGQGLEFLIYFQGNSAPDKSGLPSDRFSAERTGGSVSTLTIQRTQQEDSAVYLCASRSPGGASDTQYFGPGTRLTVL.

This clone was recorded a few times. The gene calls are TRBV14 and TRBJ1-6; the match to TRBD1 covers 7 bases. This CDR3 is built from 19 residues. J was trimmed by 8 bases and V by 4 bases; bases with no gene match: 20. Germline V gene sequence: CDR1 SGHDN, CDR2 FVKESK. The CDR3 coding sequence is TGTGCCAGCAGCCCGGAGGGGGTAACAGGGGAAGCCAGCCATTCACCCCTCCACTTT. As protein: CASSPEGVTGEASHSPLHF.

This rearrangement joins TRBV29-1 to TRBJ2-7, with a tentative D call TRBD2 (5 bases). V gave up 1 base and J gave up 6 bases, with 13 bases separating them. The germline gives CDR1 SQVTM, CDR2 ANQGSEA. This CDR3 contains 13 residues. The CDR3 DNA is TGCAGCGTTGAAGGTCTAGCTAGGAGCGAGCAGTACTTC. Protein: CSVEGLARSEQYF.

CDR3 sequence (DNA): TGTGCCAGCAGACTTAGGAGCCAGGGGGATCAGCCCCAGCATTTT. Translating gives CASRLRSQGDQPQHF. V usage is TRBV6-5 and J usage is TRBJ1-5, with TRBD1 matching 7 bases. CDR3 length: 15 amino acids. V lost 6 bases and J lost 5; bases outside the gene matches: 10. Germline loops: CDR1 MNHEY, CDR2 SVGAGI.

This clone showed up just once. This chain uses TRBV29-1 with TRBJ2-3; the D is unclear. This CDR3 has 16 amino acids. V was cut by 0 bases and J by 0 bases, with 13 bases left in between. Looked up from germline, CDR1 is SQVTM and CDR2 is ANQGSEA. CDR3 loop: CSVEDPRGSSTDTQYF. In nucleotides, the CDR3 is TGCAGCGTTGAAGATCCGCGCGGTTCAAGCACAGATACGCAGTATTTT.

The V gene is TRBV10-1, the J gene TRBJ1-1; D perhaps matches TRBD1 (5 bases). Trimming left V 3 bases short and J 4 bases short, with 12 bases between. Germline V lookup: CDR1 WNHNN, CDR2 SYGVQD (reference sequence). This CDR3 has 14 amino acids. The CDR3 sequence is CASSDIWGSTEAFF. The CDR3 bases are TGCGCCAGCAGTGACATTTGGGGGAGCACTGAAGCTTTCTTT.

The chain has TRBV7-6 and TRBJ2-2; D call uncertain. Germline V CDR1 and CDR2: SGHVS, FNYEAQ. This CDR3 is 16 amino acids long. With 5 bases removed from V and 0 bases from J, the gap between germline ends came to 13 bases. The CDR3 DNA follows: TGTGCCAGCAGCCCAGTCCCAGTTACGAACACCGGGGAGCTGTTTTTT. Translated: CASSPVPVTNTGELFF.

The rearrangement joins TRBV10-1 to TRBJ1-1; TRBD1 might be the D (6 bases). The CDR3 runs to 15 residues. The V and J ends lost 4 bases and 4 bases respectively, with 16 bases between them. CDR1 is WNHNN, CDR2 SYGVQD, per germline (reference sequence). CDR3 in DNA: TGCGCCAGCAGTGGGGAGGGACACGTCAGCACTGAAGCTTTCTTT. Its translation: CASSGEGHVSTEAFF.

This clone was seen only a few times. This rearrangement joins TRBV10-1 to TRBJ1-2, with D hard to call. Per germline, CDR1 WNHNN and CDR2 SYGVQD (reference sequence). This CDR3 has 12 amino acids. Trimming removed 3 bases at V and 8 bases at J, with 10 bases between. The CDR3, as DNA: TGCGCCAGCAGTGACCTTAGTGGCGGCTACACCTTC. Translated: CASSDLSGGYTF.

V gene TRBV7-2 combines with J gene TRBJ2-5, with D possibly TRBD1 on 6 matching bases. This CDR3 comprises 11 residues. The germline gives CDR1 SGHTA, CDR2 FQGNSA. V lost 4 bases and J 14 bases, leaving 14 bases between the germline ends. This CDR3 is CASSSEVQGYF. The CDR3 bases are TGTGCCAGCAGCTCCGAAGTACAGGGCTACTTC.

The chain links TRBV5-1 to TRBJ1-1; TRBD1 matches at 8 bases. Germline CDR1 reads SGHRS; CDR2 reads YFSETQ. The V gene end was trimmed by 4 bases and the J gene end by 1 base; junction bases not matched to a gene: 6. The CDR3 consists of 15 residues. CDR3 loop: CASSARQGRNTEAFF. The CDR3 region has the DNA TGCGCCAGCAGCGCCCGACAGGGGCGGAACACTGAAGCTTTCTTT.

This chain connects TRBV11-2 to TRBJ1-4; D may be TRBD1 (5 bases). The germline V gene has CDR1 SGHAT and CDR2 FQNNGV. V was shortened by 4 bases and J by 2 bases, with 11 bases between the two germline ends. The CDR3 is 15 residues long. CDR3 region: CASSSHRGTNEKLFF. CDR3 in DNA: TGTGCCAGCAGCTCGCACCGGGGGACTAATGAAAAACTGTTTTTT. The variable domain in full, completed from reference TRBV11-2 and TRBJ1-4, reads EAGVAQSPRYKIIEKRQSVAFWCNPISGHATLYWYQQILGQGPKLLIQFQNNGVVDDSQLPKDRFSAERLKGVDSTLKIQPAKLEDSAVYLCASSSHRGTNEKLFFGSGTQLSVL.

V gene TRBV5-1 combines with J gene TRBJ2-1; 9 positions match TRBD2. The V gene end was trimmed by 4 bases and the J gene end by 9 bases; junction bases not matched to a gene: 8. The germline gives CDR1 SGHRS, CDR2 YFSETQ. This CDR3 is built from 14 residues. The CDR3 reads CASSEPAGGGEQFF. The CDR3 DNA is TGCGCCAGCAGCGAGCCAGCGGGGGGTGGTGAGCAGTTCTTC.

This chain links TRBV5-3 with TRBJ2-3, with D unresolved. TRBV5-3 is an ORF; its function is uncertain. V shed 2 bases and J shed 5 bases, with 9 bases lying between them. CDR3 size: 13 residues. The CDR3 is CARSFIGLDTQYF. In DNA form, the CDR3 reads TGTGCCAGAAGCTTTATCGGATTAGATACGCAGTATTTT.

The V and J genes are TRBV7-9 and TRBJ2-1, with a tentative D call TRBD2 (6 bases). V lost 6 bases, J lost 8 bases, and 20 bases lay in between. Per the germline V gene, CDR1 is SEHNR and CDR2 is FQNEAQ (reference sequence). The CDR3 is 15 residues long. The CDR3 reads CASRPKRRVADEQFF. The CDR3 DNA is TGTGCCAGCAGGCCTAAACGTAGGGTAGCGGATGAGCAGTTCTTC.

The chain recombines TRBV18 with TRBJ2-2; the match to TRBD1 covers 8 bases. The CDR3 runs 13 residues. Germline-derived CDR1 and CDR2 are KGHSH and LQKENI. J lost 10 bases, V lost 4 bases, and 5 bases had no gene match. The chain's CDR3 is CASSRQGAVELFF. CDR3 DNA sequence: TGTGCCAGCTCACGGCAGGGGGCTGTGGAGCTGTTTTTT.

This chain connects TRBV11-3 to TRBJ2-1; D may be TRBD1 or TRBD2 (5 bases each). The germline gives CDR1 SGHNT, CDR2 YENEEA. The CDR3 contains 13 residues. Trimming cost V 5 bases and J 3 bases, with 8 bases left between them. The CDR3 nucleotides are TGTGCCAGCAGCGGGGGTCGCTACAATGAGCAGTTCTTC. It is translated as CASSGGRYNEQFF.

This chain joins TRBV4-3 and TRBJ1-6; no clear D. The CDR3 sequence is 16 residues long. The V gene lost 0 bases and the J gene lost 1 base, with 7 bases spanning the gap. CDR1 is LGHNA, CDR2 YSLEER, per germline. The CDR3 is CASSQDRESYNSPLHF. CDR3 DNA: TGCGCCAGCAGCCAAGATAGGGAGTCCTATAATTCACCCCTCCACTTT.

The chain has TRBV5-1 and TRBJ2-3; the D gene could be TRBD1 or TRBD2 (5 bases each). The V end was cut by 0 bases, the J end by 3 bases, with 11 bases between. The CDR3 has 15 amino acids. Germline V CDR1 and CDR2: SGHRS, YFSETQ. This CDR3 reads CASSLGSGRTDTQYF. The CDR3, as DNA: TGCGCCAGCAGCTTGGGTTCGGGGCGGACAGATACGCAGTATTTT.

Only a few counts were recorded for this clone. The chain recombines TRBV2 with TRBJ1-5; D call uncertain. V was shortened by 1 base and J by 0 bases, with 7 bases between the two germline ends. This CDR3 has 15 residues. Germline CDR1 is SNHLY and CDR2 is FYNNEI. The chain's CDR3 is CASSEEVYSNQPQHF. The CDR3, as DNA: TGTGCCAGCAGTGAAGAAGTTTATAGCAATCAGCCCCAGCATTTT.

This clone appeared a single time. The chain joins TRBV6-5 to TRBJ1-3, with TRBD1 matching 9 bases. Losses at the gene ends were 5 bases for V and 9 bases for J; bases not matched to a gene: 8. This CDR3 comprises 14 residues. The germline gives CDR1 MNHEY, CDR2 SVGAGI. CDR3 loop: CASSRDREYGTIYF. In DNA, the CDR3 is TGTGCCAGCAGTCGGGACAGGGAATACGGCACCATATATTTT.

V gene TRBV7-3 combines with J gene TRBJ2-1; 14 bases fit TRBD2. The CDR3 is 15 residues long. Losses at the gene ends were 4 bases for V and 6 bases for J; bases not matched to a gene: 2. Per the germline V gene, CDR1 is SGHTA and CDR2 is FQGTGA. CDR3 DNA: TGTGCCAGCAGCTGGGGACTAGCGGGGGCCAATGAGCAGTTCTTC. Its translation: CASSWGLAGANEQFF.

Written as DNA, the CDR3 is TGTGCCAGCACCCAGGGACTCAACACCGGGGAGCTGTTTTTT. This encodes CASTQGLNTGELFF. V usage is TRBV2 and J usage is TRBJ2-2, with TRBD2 as a possible D gene (6 bases). The CDR3 length is 14 residues. The germline V and J ends were trimmed by 7 bases and 2 bases, with 11 bases remaining between them. Germline loops: CDR1 SNHLY, CDR2 FYNNEI.

This chain links TRBV10-3 with TRBJ1-6, with 10 bases lining up with TRBD1. CDR3 length: 16 amino acids. CDR1 is ENHRY, CDR2 SYGVKD, per germline. After removal of 4 bases from V and 5 bases from J, the junction contained 5 bases not matched to a gene. CDR3: CAISGRTGGNNSPLHF. CDR3 coding DNA: TGTGCCATCAGTGGGAGGACAGGGGGAAATAATTCACCCCTCCACTTT.

This chain uses TRBV11-2 with TRBJ1-4, with no clear D. This CDR3 has 11 amino acids. Trimming took off 2 bases at V and 8 bases at J, with 3 bases between the two ends. Per germline, CDR1 SGHAT and CDR2 FQNNGV. Written as DNA, the CDR3 is TGTGCCAGCAGCTTAACCGAAAAACTGTTTTTT. The encoded protein is CASSLTEKLFF.

This chain links TRBV6-5 with TRBJ1-1; TRBD1 agrees at 9 bases. The CDR3 runs to 15 residues. V dropped 6 bases and J dropped 8; count of bases not matched to a gene: 13. Germline V gives CDR1 MNHEY, CDR2 SVGAGI. The CDR3 reads CASRDPGQGRFEAFF. In DNA, the CDR3 is TGTGCCAGCAGGGACCCGGGACAGGGTAGATTCGAAGCTTTCTTT.